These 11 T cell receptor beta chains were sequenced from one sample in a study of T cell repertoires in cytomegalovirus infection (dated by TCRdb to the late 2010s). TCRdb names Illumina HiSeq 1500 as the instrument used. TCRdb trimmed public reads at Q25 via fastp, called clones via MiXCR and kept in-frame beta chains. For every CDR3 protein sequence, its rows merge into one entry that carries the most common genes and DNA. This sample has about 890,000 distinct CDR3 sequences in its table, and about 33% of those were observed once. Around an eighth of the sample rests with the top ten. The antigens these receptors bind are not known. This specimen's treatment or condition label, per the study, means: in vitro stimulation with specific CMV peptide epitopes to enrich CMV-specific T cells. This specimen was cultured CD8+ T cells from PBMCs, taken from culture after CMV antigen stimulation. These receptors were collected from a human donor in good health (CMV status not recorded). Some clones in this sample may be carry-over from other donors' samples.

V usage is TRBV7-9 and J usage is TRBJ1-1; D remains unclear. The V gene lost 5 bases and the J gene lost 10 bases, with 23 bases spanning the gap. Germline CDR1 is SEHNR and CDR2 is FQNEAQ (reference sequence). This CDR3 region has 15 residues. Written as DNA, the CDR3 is TGTGCCAGCAGCCCAAACAGCCCAGGACGCCGGGGAGCTTTCTTT. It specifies CASSPNSPGRRGAFF.

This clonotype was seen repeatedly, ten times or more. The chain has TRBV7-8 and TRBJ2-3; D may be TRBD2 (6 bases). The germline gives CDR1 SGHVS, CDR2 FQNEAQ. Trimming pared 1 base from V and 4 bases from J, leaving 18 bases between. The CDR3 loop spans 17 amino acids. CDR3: CASSLGMAGPRPDTQYF. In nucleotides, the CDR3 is TGTGCCAGCAGCTTAGGTATGGCGGGGCCGAGACCAGATACGCAGTATTTT.

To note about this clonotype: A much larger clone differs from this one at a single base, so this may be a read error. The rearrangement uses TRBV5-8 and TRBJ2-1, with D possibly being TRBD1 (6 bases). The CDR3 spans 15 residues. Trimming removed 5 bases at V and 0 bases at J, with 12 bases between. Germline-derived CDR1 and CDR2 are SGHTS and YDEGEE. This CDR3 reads CASSSGHSSYNEQFF. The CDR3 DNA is TGTGCCAGCAGTTCGGGACACAGCTCCTACAATGAGCAGTTCTTC. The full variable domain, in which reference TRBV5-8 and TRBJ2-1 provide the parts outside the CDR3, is EAGVTQSPTHLIKTRGQQATLRCSPISGHTSVYWYQQALGLGLQFLLWYDEGEERNRGNFPPRFSGRQFPNYSSELNVNALELEDSALYLCASSSGHSSYNEQFFGPGTRLTVL.

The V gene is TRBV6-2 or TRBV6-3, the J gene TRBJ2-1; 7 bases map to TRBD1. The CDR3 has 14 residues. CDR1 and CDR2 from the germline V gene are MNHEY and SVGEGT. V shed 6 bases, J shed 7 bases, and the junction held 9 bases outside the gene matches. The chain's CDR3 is CASSRQGSWNEQFF. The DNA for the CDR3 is TGTGCCAGCAGCCGACAGGGAAGTTGGAATGAGCAGTTCTTC.

The CDR3 loop is CASTNLDRVGYGYTF. Here the CDR3 DNA reads TGTGCCAGCACCAACTTGGACAGGGTTGGCTATGGCTACACCTTC. J is TRBJ1-2 and V is TRBV27, with 8 nucleotides matching TRBD1. Germline loops: CDR1 MNHEY, CDR2 SMNVEV (reference sequence). Germline trimming cut 7 bases from V and 4 bases from J; bases unmatched to any gene: 11. The CDR3 is 15 amino acids.

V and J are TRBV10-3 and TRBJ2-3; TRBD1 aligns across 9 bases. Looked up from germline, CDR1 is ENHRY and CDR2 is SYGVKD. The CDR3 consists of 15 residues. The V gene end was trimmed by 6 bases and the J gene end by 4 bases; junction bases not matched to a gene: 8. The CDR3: CAIRTRDREADTQYF. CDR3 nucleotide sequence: TGTGCCATCAGAACCCGGGACAGGGAAGCAGATACGCAGTATTTT.

The chain's CDR3 is CASSDPRPMNTEAFF. In nucleotides, the CDR3 is TGTGCCAGCAGTGACCCTAGGCCGATGAACACTGAAGCTTTCTTT. The chain has TRBV6-1 and TRBJ1-1; no clear D gene. This CDR3 comprises 15 residues. V lost 3 bases and J 0 bases, leaving 11 bases between the germline ends. Germline V gene data show CDR1 as MNHNS and CDR2 as SASEGT.

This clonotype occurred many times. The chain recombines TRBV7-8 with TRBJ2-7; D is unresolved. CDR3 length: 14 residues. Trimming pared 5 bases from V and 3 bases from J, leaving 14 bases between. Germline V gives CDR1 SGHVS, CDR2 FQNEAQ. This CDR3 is CASSQRSRFYEQYV. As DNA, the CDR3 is TGTGCCAGCAGCCAACGGTCGCGGTTCTACGAGCAGTACGTC.

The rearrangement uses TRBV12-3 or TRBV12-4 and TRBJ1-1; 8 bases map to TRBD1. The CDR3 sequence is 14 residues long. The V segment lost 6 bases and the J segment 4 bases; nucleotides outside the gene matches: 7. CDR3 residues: CASSPSGGITEAFF. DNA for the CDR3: TGTGCCAGCAGCCCATCAGGGGGCATCACTGAAGCTTTCTTT.

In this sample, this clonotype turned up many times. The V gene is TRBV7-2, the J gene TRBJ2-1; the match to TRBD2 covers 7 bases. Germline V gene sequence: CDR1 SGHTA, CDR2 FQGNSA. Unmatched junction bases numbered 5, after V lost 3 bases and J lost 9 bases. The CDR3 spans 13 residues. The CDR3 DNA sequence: TGTGCCAGCAGCTTCAGCGGGGATATTGAGCAGTTCTTC. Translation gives CASSFSGDIEQFF.

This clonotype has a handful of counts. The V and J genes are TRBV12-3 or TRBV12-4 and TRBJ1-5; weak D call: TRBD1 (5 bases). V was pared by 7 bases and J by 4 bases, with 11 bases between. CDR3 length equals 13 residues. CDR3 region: CASTPWGNQPQHF. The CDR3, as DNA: TGTGCCAGCACCCCTTGGGGGAATCAGCCCCAGCATTTT.